This passage covers 18 T cell receptor beta chains from one sample sequenced in a study of shared clonotypes between healthy human individuals. Sequencing used immunoSEQ multiplex PCR; TCRdb keeps in-frame clones, though not all of them. The data contain about 490,000 clones, about 79% of them singletons. The sample comprised PBMCs. These receptors came from a woman aged 40 to 50 in good health. Some clones in this sample may be carry-over from other donors' samples.

For this clone: At the DNA level, this CDR3 is encoded by other sequences in the same sample as well. J is TRBJ1-5 and V is TRBV19, with 11 bases identical to TRBD1. J was trimmed by 4 bases and V by 3 bases; bases with no gene match: 2. Germline V gene lookup returns CDR1 LNHDA and CDR2 SQIVND (reference sequence). The CDR3 is 15 amino acids. CDR3 DNA sequence: TGTGCCAGTAGTATCGGGACAGGGGGGAATCAGCCCCAGCATTTT. Protein product: CASSIGTGGNQPQHF.

The chain has TRBV30 and TRBJ2-7, with D possibly being TRBD1 or TRBD2 (5 bases each). Germline lookup yields CDR1 GTSNPN and CDR2 SVGIG (reference sequence). The CDR3 loop spans 12 amino acids. The ends were cut back, 4 bases at V and 4 bases at J, with 11 bases in the middle. The CDR3 region has the DNA TGTGCCTGGAATCGAGGGGATTACGAGCAGTACTTC. Translating gives CAWNRGDYEQYF.

This clone was seen a handful of times. This sequence joins TRBV2 and TRBJ1-6; weak D call: TRBD1 (6 bases). The CDR3 totals 16 residues. Germline V gene lookup returns CDR1 SNHLY and CDR2 FYNNEI. V lost 6 bases to trimming and J lost 9 bases, with 21 bases between them. The CDR3 spells CASRGPGQQGSSPLHF. DNA for the CDR3: TGTGCCAGCAGGGGGCCCGGGCAACAGGGTTCTTCACCCCTCCACTTT.

CDR3: CASSQQYEQYF. The DNA of the CDR3 is TGTGCCAGCAGTCAACAATACGAGCAGTACTTC. V is TRBV6-4 and J is TRBJ2-7; D unresolved. The CDR3 sequence is 11 residues long. The V end was cut by 5 bases, the J end by 4 bases, with 6 bases between. Germline V gene data show CDR1 as MRHNA and CDR2 as SNTAGT.

Only one count was recorded for this clone. The chain links TRBV7-2 to TRBJ2-7; 9 bases map to TRBD2. V lost 8 bases, J lost 7 bases, and 12 bases stayed unmatched. Germline CDR1 is SGHTA and CDR2 is FQGNSA. The CDR3 runs 14 residues. Here the CDR3 DNA reads TGTGCCAGCTGTCAGCGGGAGGTGGCCTCGGAGCAGTACTTC. Its protein is CASCQREVASEQYF.

V and J are TRBV30 and TRBJ1-1; unclear D gene. Looked up from germline, CDR1 is GTSNPN and CDR2 is SVGIG (reference sequence). V was trimmed by 4 bases and J by 3 bases, leaving 12 bases between them. The CDR3 contains 13 residues. In DNA, the CDR3 is TGTGCCTGGAATGGTGCTCGGGACACTGAAGCTTTCTTT. It codes for CAWNGARDTEAFF.

The chain recombines TRBV29-1 with TRBJ2-7, with 7 bases lining up with TRBD2. The CDR3 length is 13 residues. Germline V gene lookup returns CDR1 SQVTM and CDR2 ANQGSEA. V lost 4 bases, J lost 4 bases, and 7 bases stayed unmatched. The DNA for the CDR3 is TGCAGCGTTGGGGGGGGGAGCGTGTACGAGCAGTACTTC. It is translated as CSVGGGSVYEQYF.

V is TRBV19 and J is TRBJ2-7; D may correspond to TRBD1 or TRBD2 (6 bases each). Germline values: CDR1 LNHDA, CDR2 SQIVND (reference sequence). The CDR3 totals 17 residues. The V and J ends lost 3 bases and 2 bases respectively, with 20 bases between them. As DNA, the CDR3 is TGTGCCAGTAGTATGGGGGGCTGGGTACAGCCAACCTACGAGCAGTACTTC. Translated: CASSMGGWVQPTYEQYF.

The chain links TRBV5-1 to TRBJ1-1; 9 bases map to TRBD1. With 4 bases clipped from V and 1 base from J, the junction kept 5 bases outside the gene matches. CDR1 is SGHRS and CDR2 is YFSETQ in the germline V gene. The CDR3 sequence is 15 residues long. CDR3 sequence (DNA): TGCGCCAGCAGCCCCGGGACAGGGAAGAACACTGAAGCTTTCTTT. Protein: CASSPGTGKNTEAFF.

Details on this clone: A junction end diverges from the germline sequence, so it may reflect a read error. The chain combines TRBV7-3 with TRBJ2-7; 8 bases match TRBD1. The length of the CDR3 is 12 residues. CDR1 is SGHTA and CDR2 is FQGTGA in the germline V gene. As DNA, the CDR3 is TGTGCCAGCAGCCTAACAGGGGGGGAGCAGTACTTC. It translates to CASSLTGGEQYF.

The chain joins TRBV5-1 to TRBJ1-3, with D possibly matching TRBD1 (5 bases). This CDR3 is 13 amino acids long. With 4 bases removed from V and 0 bases from J, the gap between germline ends came to 5 bases. CDR1 and CDR2 from the germline V gene are SGHRS and YFSETQ. CDR3: CASSDSSGNTIYF. The CDR3 DNA follows: TGCGCCAGCAGCGACAGCTCTGGAAACACCATATATTTT.

This clone has only one observation. V usage is TRBV5-1 and J usage is TRBJ2-3; 13 bases align to TRBD2. Germline V CDR1 and CDR2: SGHRS, YFSETQ. V lost 0 bases to trimming and J lost 2 bases; unmatched junction nucleotides: 6. There are 18 residues in the CDR3. Written as DNA, the CDR3 is TGCGCCAGCAGCTTGGTACTAGCGGGAGGGCCCTTCACAGATACGCAGTATTTT. Protein: CASSLVLAGGPFTDTQYF.

The J gene is TRBJ2-7, the V gene TRBV6-5; TRBD1 matches 9 bases. With 8 bases clipped from V and 11 bases from J, the junction kept 7 bases outside the gene matches. CDR3 length: 11 residues. CDR1 and CDR2 from the germline V gene are MNHEY and SVGAGI. CDR3 protein: CASSWGDREYF. DNA for the CDR3: TGTGCCAGCTCGTGGGGGGACAGGGAGTACTTC.

This clone was found a few times. The rearrangement links TRBV28 to TRBJ2-7; TRBD2 might be the D (7 bases). This CDR3 has 16 amino acids. CDR1 and CDR2 from the germline V gene are MDHEN and SYDVKM. Trimming shortened V by 5 bases and J by 3 bases, and 20 bases separated the two germline ends. The CDR3 DNA follows: TGTGCCAGCAGTGACCTGCGGGGGAGGGGGTTCTACGAGCAGTACTTC. It yields the protein CASSDLRGRGFYEQYF.

Of note for this clone: Other nucleotide sequences in the sample specify the same CDR3. V is TRBV18 and J is TRBJ2-1; possible D gene TRBD2, 5 bases. The CDR3 has 13 residues. The V gene lost 5 bases and the J gene lost 5 bases, with 10 bases spanning the gap. The germline CDR1 and CDR2 sequences are KGHSH and LQKENI. The CDR3 DNA sequence: TGTGCCAGCTCAACTACTAGTGACAATGAGCAGTTCTTC. It yields the protein CASSTTSDNEQFF. Drawing the rest from reference TRBV18 and TRBJ2-1, the complete variable domain is NAGVMQNPRHLVRRRGQEARLRCSPMKGHSHVYWYRQLPEEGLKFMVYLQKENIIDESGMPKERFSAEFPKEGPSILRIQQVVRGDSAAYFCASSTTSDNEQFFGPGTRLTVL.

Worth noting for this clone: This clone may be a read error of a much larger clone one base away. The chain employs TRBV19 and TRBJ2-5, with D perhaps TRBD1 or TRBD2 (6 bases each). Germline V CDR1 and CDR2: LNHDA, SQIVND (reference sequence). The CDR3 has 13 amino acids. V lost 8 bases, J lost 14 bases, and 24 bases lay in between. This chain's CDR3 is CASSRGRRLEQYF. The CDR3, as DNA: TGTGCCAGTTCACGGGGGCGCCGACTGGAGCAATACTTC.

This rearrangement joins TRBV27 to TRBJ1-2, with D hard to call. Per germline, CDR1 MNHEY and CDR2 SMNVEV (reference sequence). V was clipped by 0 bases and J by 4 bases, with 9 bases between them. The CDR3 spans 14 residues. This chain's CDR3 is CASSLSPELYGYTF. CDR3 coding DNA: TGTGCCAGCAGTTTATCCCCGGAACTCTATGGCTACACCTTC.

The chain has TRBV28 and TRBJ1-2; D might be TRBD1 (5 bases). The germline V and J ends were trimmed by 3 bases and 6 bases, with 20 bases remaining between them. The germline V gene encodes CDR1 MDHEN and CDR2 SYDVKM. This CDR3 has 16 amino acids. DNA of the CDR3: TGTGCCAGCAGTTTTCCCTCGCCCGGCAGGGTGGATGGCTACACCTTC. Encoded protein: CASSFPSPGRVDGYTF.